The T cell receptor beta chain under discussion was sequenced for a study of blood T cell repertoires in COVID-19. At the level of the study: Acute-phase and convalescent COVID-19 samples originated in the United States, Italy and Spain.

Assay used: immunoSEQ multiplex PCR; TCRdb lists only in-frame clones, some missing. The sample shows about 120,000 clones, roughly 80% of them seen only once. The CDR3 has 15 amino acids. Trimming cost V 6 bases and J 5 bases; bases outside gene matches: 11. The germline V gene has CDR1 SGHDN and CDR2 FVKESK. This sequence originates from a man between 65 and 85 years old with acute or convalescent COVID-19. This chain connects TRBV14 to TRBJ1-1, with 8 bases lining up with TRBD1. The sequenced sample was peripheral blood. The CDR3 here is CASRPDRGSRTEAFF. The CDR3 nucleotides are TGTGCCAGCAGACCCGACAGGGGATCGAGGACTGAAGCTTTCTTT.